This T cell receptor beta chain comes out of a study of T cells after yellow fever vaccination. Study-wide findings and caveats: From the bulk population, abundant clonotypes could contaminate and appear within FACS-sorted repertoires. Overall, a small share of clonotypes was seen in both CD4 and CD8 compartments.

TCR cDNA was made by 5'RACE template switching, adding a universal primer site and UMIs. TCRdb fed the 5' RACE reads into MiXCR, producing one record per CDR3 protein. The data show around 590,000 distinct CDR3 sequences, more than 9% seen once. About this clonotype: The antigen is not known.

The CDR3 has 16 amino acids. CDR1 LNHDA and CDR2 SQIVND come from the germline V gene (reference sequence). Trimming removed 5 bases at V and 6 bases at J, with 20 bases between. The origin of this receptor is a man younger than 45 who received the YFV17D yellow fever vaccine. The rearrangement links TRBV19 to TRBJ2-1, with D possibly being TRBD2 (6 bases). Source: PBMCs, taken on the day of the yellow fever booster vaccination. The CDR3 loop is CASSSRAAGRLNEQFF. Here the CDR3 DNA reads TGTGCCAGTAGTTCTCGCGCTGCGGGACGCCTCAATGAGCAGTTCTTC.